The TCR beta chain under discussion was sequenced for a study of metastatic and nonmetastatic thyroid tumors. In the authors' workflow: Construction of a distant-metastasis classifier for papillary thyroid cancer relied on CDR3 differences across clinicopathological groups. With MiXCR, TCRdb reprocessed the PCR reads. The V and J calls follow TCRdb's processing rather than the paper's. The sample lists approximately 30,000 clones; over 15% were seen once. Thyroid surgery had not been preceded by any treatment in any patient. This clone was seen repeatedly, ten times or more. Trimming stripped 3 bases from V and 8 bases from J, with 17 bases between. The CDR3 totals 14 residues. Germline CDR1 and CDR2: SGDLS and YYNGEE.

V is TRBV9 and J is TRBJ1-2; D ambiguous. This clonotype was obtained from a female donor with papillary thyroid cancer or a benign thyroid nodule (not recorded which). Some clones in this sample may be carry-over from other donors' samples. The sequenced material came from blood. The CDR3 bases are TGTGCCAGCAGCGACCTGAATGACGTGAGCGGCTACACCTTC. This translates into CASSDLNDVSGYTF.